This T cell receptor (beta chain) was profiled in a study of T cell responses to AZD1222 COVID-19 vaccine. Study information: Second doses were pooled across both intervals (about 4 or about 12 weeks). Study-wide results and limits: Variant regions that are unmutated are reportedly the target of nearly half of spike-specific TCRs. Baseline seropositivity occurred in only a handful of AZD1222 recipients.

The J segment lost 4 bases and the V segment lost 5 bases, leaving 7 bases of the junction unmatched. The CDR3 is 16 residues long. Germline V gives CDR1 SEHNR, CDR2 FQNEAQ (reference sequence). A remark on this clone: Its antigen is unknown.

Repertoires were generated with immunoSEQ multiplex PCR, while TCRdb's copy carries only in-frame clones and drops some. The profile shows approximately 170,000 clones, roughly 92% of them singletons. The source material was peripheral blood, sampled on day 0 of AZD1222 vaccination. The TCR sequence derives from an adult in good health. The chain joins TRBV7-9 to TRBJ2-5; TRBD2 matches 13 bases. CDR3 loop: CASSPRTSGRRETQYF. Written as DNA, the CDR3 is TGTGCCAGCAGCCCCCGGACTAGCGGGAGAAGAGAGACCCAGTACTTC.